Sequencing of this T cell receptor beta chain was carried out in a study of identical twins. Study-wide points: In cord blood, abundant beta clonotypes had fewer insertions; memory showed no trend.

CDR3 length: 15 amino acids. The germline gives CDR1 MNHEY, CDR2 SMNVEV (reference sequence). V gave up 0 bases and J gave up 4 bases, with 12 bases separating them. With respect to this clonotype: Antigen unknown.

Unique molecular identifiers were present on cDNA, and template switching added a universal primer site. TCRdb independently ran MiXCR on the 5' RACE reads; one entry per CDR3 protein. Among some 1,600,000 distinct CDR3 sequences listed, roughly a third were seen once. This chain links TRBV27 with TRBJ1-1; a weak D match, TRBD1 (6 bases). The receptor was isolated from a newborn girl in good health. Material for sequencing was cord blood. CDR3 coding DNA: TGTGCCAGCAGTTTATCGAGGGGGTTGGGCACTGAAGCTTTCTTT. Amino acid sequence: CASSLSRGLGTEAFF.